This TCR beta chain was recovered during a study of T-cell reconstitution after alpha-beta-depleted transplantation in children. General observations from the study: Several hundred expanded graft clones reportedly were the source of alpha-beta T cells about two months after transplant.

The library targeted TCRbeta and was prepared with unique molecular identifiers. From the PCR reads, TCRdb called clonotypes with MiXCR, one entry per CDR3 protein. The sample holds about 300,000 distinct CDR3 sequences; around 10% are singletons and the top ten take less than 9%. On this clonotype itself: Its matching antigen is unknown. The junction does not match germline at one end; this may be a read error.

Germline lookup yields CDR1 KGHDR and CDR2 SFDVKD. The CDR3 sequence is 12 residues long. The sample consisted of PBMCs, taken before TCRalphabeta/CD19-depleted stem cell transplant. The TCR comes from a boy in the first two years of life with acute myeloid leukemia, due to receive a stem cell transplant. The chain links TRBV24-1 to TRBJ2-5; D is perhaps TRBD2 (6 bases). In DNA form, the CDR3 reads TGTGCCACCAGTGATCCGGGAGAGACCCTGTACTTC. Protein product: CATSDPGETLYF.